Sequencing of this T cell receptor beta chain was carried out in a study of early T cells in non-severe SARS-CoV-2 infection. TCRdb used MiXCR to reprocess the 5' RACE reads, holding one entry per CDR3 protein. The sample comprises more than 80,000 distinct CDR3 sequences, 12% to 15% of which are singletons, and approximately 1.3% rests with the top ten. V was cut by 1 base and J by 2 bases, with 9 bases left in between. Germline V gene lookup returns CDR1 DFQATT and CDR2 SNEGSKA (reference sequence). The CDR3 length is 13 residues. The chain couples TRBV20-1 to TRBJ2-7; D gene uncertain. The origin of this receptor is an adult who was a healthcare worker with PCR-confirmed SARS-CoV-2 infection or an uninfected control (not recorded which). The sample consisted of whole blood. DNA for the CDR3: TGCAGTGCTAGAGTCCCACGTACCTACGAGCAGTACTTC. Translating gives CSARVPRTYEQYF.